The 18 T cell receptor beta chains reported below all come from one sample, sequenced in a study of blood T cell repertoires in COVID-19. Only in-frame clones appear in the TCRdb table, and some are missing; sequencing was by immunoSEQ multiplex PCR. The repertoire includes 250,000 to 300,000 clones, approximately 90% of them detected once, and 2.3% sits in the top ten. Material: PBMCs or T cells enriched from blood (not recorded which). The receptor set was obtained from a middle-aged woman with acute COVID-19.

J is TRBJ1-5 and V is TRBV7-3; no definite D call. Germline V lookup: CDR1 SGHTA, CDR2 FQGTGA. The CDR3 totals 16 residues. Trimming cost V 4 bases and J 4 bases, with 17 bases left between them. The chain's CDR3 is CASSSTTDGGNQPQHF. The CDR3, as DNA: TGTGCCAGCAGCTCTACCACGGACGGAGGTAATCAGCCCCAGCATTTT.

The CDR3 region is CASTFAHLAANTGELFF. CDR3 DNA: TGTGCCAGCACCTTCGCCCACCTAGCGGCGAACACCGGGGAGCTGTTTTTT. The V and J genes are TRBV7-3 and TRBJ2-2, with 7 positions matching TRBD2. The CDR3 has 17 amino acids. Per the germline V gene, CDR1 is SGHTA and CDR2 is FQGTGA. The ends lost 7 bases at V and 0 bases at J; junction bases unmatched: 11.

The rearrangement links TRBV4-1 to TRBJ2-4; 8 bases agree with TRBD2. Germline V gene data show CDR1 as MGHRA and CDR2 as YSYEKL. The J segment lost 1 base and the V segment lost 0 bases, leaving 11 bases of the junction unmatched. The CDR3 consists of 19 residues. The CDR3 reads CASSQDPRSAGEAKNIQYF. CDR3 bases: TGCGCCAGCAGCCAAGATCCCAGGTCAGCGGGAGAGGCCAAAAACATTCAGTACTTC.

This clone was counted a single time. The V call is TRBV28, the J call TRBJ2-1; tentatively, D is TRBD2 (6 bases). The CDR3 contains 13 residues. CDR1 is MDHEN, CDR2 SYDVKM, per germline. The germline V and J ends were trimmed by 7 bases and 6 bases, with 13 bases remaining between them. CDR3 residues: CASTGTSSNEQFF. The CDR3, as DNA: TGTGCCAGCACTGGAACTAGCAGCAATGAGCAGTTCTTC.

The genes are TRBV7-8 and TRBJ2-7, with 11 nucleotides matching TRBD1. This CDR3 is 14 amino acids long. Trimming at V came to 4 bases and at J to 6 bases, leaving 5 bases not matched to a gene. Per germline, CDR1 SGHVS and CDR2 FQNEAQ. CDR3 nucleotides: TGTGCCAGCAGCTCCTCCGGGACAGGGGGCGAGCAGTACTTC. Translation: CASSSSGTGGEQYF.

The genes are TRBV2 and TRBJ1-4; D gene unclear. Germline CDR1 SNHLY, CDR2 FYNNEI. This CDR3 is 15 amino acids long. Trimming pared 0 bases from V and 10 bases from J, leaving 15 bases between. CDR3 amino acids: CASSEASPGQGKLFF. The CDR3 DNA reads TGTGCCAGCAGTGAAGCCTCCCCGGGTCAAGGAAAACTGTTTTTT.

The rearrangement joins TRBV29-1 to TRBJ2-1; 15 nucleotides align to TRBD2. The V and J ends lost 7 bases and 9 bases, in that order; junction bases with no gene match: 10. The CDR3 extends over 15 amino acids. The germline CDR1 and CDR2 sequences are SQVTM and ANQGSEA. CDR3 in DNA: TGCAGCGCCAACGGACTAGCGGGAGGGGGTATTGAGCAGTTCTTC. It yields the protein CSANGLAGGGIEQFF.

V is TRBV7-8 and J is TRBJ2-3; TRBD2 aligns across 14 bases. Looked up from germline, CDR1 is SGHVS and CDR2 is FQNEAQ. With 5 bases clipped from V and 0 bases from J, the junction kept 7 bases outside the gene matches. This CDR3 contains 18 residues. As DNA, the CDR3 is TGTGCCAGCAGCCGAGGGACTAGCGGGAGTACTAGCACAGATACGCAGTATTTT. Translated, it gives CASSRGTSGSTSTDTQYF.

This chain links TRBV27 with TRBJ1-2; D might be TRBD1 (6 bases). The CDR3 is 16 residues long. The V end lost 10 bases, the J end lost 4 bases, and 25 bases lay between the germline ends. Germline-derived CDR1 and CDR2 are MNHEY and SMNVEV (reference sequence). CDR3 region: CATSPLIRGAFYGYTF. The CDR3 DNA is TGTGCCACCTCCCCCCTGATACGGGGGGCCTTCTATGGCTACACCTTC.

The chain couples TRBV5-5 to TRBJ2-7; 9 nucleotides match TRBD1. This CDR3 is 14 amino acids long. V lost 4 bases to trimming and J lost 1 base; unmatched junction nucleotides: 3. Germline V gene data show CDR1 as SGHKS and CDR2 as YYEKEE (reference sequence). The CDR3 here is CASSVGQGSYEQYF. Here the CDR3 DNA reads TGTGCCAGCAGCGTGGGACAGGGATCCTACGAGCAGTACTTC.

The chain links TRBV24-1 to TRBJ1-5, with 8 nucleotides matching TRBD1. The ends lost 9 bases at V and 7 bases at J; junction bases unmatched: 10. The germline V gene has CDR1 KGHDR and CDR2 SFDVKD. CDR3 length equals 14 residues. CDR3 protein: CATRGQGESQPQHF. The CDR3 DNA is TGTGCCACCCGAGGACAGGGTGAATCGCAGCCCCAGCATTTT.

This chain uses TRBV10-3 with TRBJ2-5, with 10 nucleotides matching TRBD2. The CDR3 length is 18 residues. Germline V gene lookup returns CDR1 ENHRY and CDR2 SYGVKD. J lost 4 bases, V lost 11 bases, and 22 bases had no gene match. The CDR3 DNA is TGTGCCCCCCACAGGAGCGGGAGGGCCAGGAAGAAGTCAGAGACCCAGTACTTC. It translates to CAPHRSGRARKKSETQYF.

The gene calls are TRBV28 and TRBJ2-7; D may be TRBD1 (6 bases). In germline, CDR1 is MDHEN, CDR2 SYDVKM. V gave up 5 bases and J gave up 0 bases, with 8 bases separating them. The CDR3 has 13 residues. DNA of the CDR3: TGTGCCAGCAGTGTGACAGGCTCCTACGAGCAGTACTTC. It is translated as CASSVTGSYEQYF.

The gene calls are TRBV6-5 and TRBJ1-5; 7 bases fit TRBD1. Germline CDR1 and CDR2: MNHEY and SVGAGI. CDR3 length: 15 amino acids. Germline trimming cut 5 bases from V and 0 bases from J; bases unmatched to any gene: 4. CDR3 bases: TGTGCCAGCAGTCCGGGACAGTCTAGCAATCAGCCCCAGCATTTT. Protein product: CASSPGQSSNQPQHF.

The chain combines TRBV18 with TRBJ2-1; TRBD2 agrees at 12 bases. This CDR3 contains 15 residues. J gave up 6 bases and V 6 bases, and 6 bases lay outside the gene matches. Germline V gene data show CDR1 as KGHSH and CDR2 as LQKENI. The DNA of the CDR3 is TGTGCCAGCTCCTGGGGACTAGCGGGCTTCAATGAGCAGTTCTTC. Protein: CASSWGLAGFNEQFF.

The chain combines TRBV5-1 with TRBJ2-2; a weak D match, TRBD1 (5 bases). V gave up 4 bases and J gave up 8 bases, with 12 bases separating them. The CDR3 consists of 13 residues. Germline CDR1 is SGHRS and CDR2 is YFSETQ. CDR3 loop: CASSARGNGELFF. For the CDR3, the DNA is TGCGCCAGCAGCGCTAGGGGTAATGGGGAGCTGTTTTTT.

This chain uses TRBV19 with TRBJ2-2; 7 nucleotides line up with TRBD1. The length of the CDR3 is 15 residues. V shed 4 bases, J shed 6 bases, and the junction held 8 bases outside the gene matches. Germline CDR1 is LNHDA and CDR2 is SQIVND (reference sequence). This chain's CDR3 is CASSTGTDRAGELFF. CDR3 coding DNA: TGTGCCAGTAGTACGGGGACAGACCGGGCCGGGGAGCTGTTTTTT.

In DNA, the CDR3 is TGTGCCAGCAGCTTTGGGCATGGCAGGGGGGCACCTGGTGGCTACACCTTC. It is translated as CASSFGHGRGAPGGYTF. The V gene is TRBV7-8, the J gene TRBJ1-2, with 7 bases aligning to TRBD1. The V gene end was trimmed by 3 bases and the J gene end by 7 bases; junction bases not matched to a gene: 17. The CDR3 has 17 amino acids. In germline, CDR1 is SGHVS, CDR2 FQNEAQ.